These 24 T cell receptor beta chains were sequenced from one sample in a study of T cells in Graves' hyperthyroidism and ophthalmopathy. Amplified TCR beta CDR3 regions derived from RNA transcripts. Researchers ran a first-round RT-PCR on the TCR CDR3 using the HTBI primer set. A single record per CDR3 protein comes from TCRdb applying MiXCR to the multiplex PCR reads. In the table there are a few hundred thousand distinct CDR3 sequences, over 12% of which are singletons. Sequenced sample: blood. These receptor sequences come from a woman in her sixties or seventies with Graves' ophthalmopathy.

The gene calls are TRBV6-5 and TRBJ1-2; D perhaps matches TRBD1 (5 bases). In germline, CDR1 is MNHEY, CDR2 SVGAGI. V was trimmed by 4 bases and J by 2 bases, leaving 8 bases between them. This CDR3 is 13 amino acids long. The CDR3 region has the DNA TGTGCCAGCAGTTCCAGGGAGAACTATGGCTACACCTTC. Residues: CASSSRENYGYTF.

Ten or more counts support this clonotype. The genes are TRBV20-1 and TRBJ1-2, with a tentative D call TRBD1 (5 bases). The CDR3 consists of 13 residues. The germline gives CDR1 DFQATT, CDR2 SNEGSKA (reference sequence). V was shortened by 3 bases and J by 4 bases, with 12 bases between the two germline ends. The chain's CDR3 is CSASGREAYGYTF. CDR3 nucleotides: TGCAGTGCTAGCGGCAGGGAAGCCTATGGCTACACCTTC.

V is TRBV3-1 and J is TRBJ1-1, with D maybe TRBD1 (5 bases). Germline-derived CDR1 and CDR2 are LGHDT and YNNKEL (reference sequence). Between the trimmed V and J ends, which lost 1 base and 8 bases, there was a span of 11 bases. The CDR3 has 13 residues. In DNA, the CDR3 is TGTGCCAGCAGCCAAGCGGGGCTGGGGGAAGCTTTCTTT. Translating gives CASSQAGLGEAFF.

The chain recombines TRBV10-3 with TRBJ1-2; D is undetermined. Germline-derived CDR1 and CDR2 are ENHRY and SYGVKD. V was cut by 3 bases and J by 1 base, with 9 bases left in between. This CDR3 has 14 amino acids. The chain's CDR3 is CAISDQRSNYGYTF. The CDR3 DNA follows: TGTGCCATCAGTGATCAGAGAAGTAACTATGGCTACACCTTC.

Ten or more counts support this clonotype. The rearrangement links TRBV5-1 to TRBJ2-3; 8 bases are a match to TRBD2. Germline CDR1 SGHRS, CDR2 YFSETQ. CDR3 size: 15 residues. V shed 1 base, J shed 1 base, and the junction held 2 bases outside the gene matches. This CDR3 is CASSLHGRGTDTQYF. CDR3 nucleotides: TGCGCCAGCAGCTTGCACGGGAGGGGCACAGATACGCAGTATTTT.

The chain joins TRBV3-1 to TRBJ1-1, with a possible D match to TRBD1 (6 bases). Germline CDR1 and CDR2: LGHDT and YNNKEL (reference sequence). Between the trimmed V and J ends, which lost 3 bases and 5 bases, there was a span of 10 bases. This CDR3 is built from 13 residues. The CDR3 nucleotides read TGTGCCAGCAGCCAGAGAGGGGGGACTGAAGCTTTCTTT. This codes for CASSQRGGTEAFF.

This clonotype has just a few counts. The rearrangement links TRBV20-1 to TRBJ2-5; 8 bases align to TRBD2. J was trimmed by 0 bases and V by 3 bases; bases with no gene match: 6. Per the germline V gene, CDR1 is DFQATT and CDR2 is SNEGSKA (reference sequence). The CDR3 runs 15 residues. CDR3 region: CSASLSGVYQETQYF. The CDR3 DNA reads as TGCAGTGCTAGTCTTAGCGGGGTTTACCAAGAGACCCAGTACTTC.

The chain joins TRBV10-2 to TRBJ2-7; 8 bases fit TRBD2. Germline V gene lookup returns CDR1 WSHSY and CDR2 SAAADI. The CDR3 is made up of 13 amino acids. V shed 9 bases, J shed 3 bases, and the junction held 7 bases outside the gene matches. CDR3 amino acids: CARSAGEGYEQYF. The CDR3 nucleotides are TGCGCCAGATCAGCGGGAGAGGGCTACGAGCAGTACTTC.

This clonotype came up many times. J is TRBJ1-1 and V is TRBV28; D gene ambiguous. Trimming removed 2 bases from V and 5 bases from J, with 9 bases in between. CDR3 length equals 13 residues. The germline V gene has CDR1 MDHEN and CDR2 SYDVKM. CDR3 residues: CASSLTGPTEAFF. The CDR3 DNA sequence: TGTGCCAGCAGTTTAACTGGACCGACTGAAGCTTTCTTT.

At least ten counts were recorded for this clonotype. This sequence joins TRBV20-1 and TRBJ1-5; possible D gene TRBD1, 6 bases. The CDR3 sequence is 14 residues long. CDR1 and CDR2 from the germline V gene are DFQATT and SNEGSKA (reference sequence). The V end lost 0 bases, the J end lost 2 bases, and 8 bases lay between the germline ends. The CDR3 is CSARDNRGNQPQHF. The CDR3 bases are TGCAGTGCTAGAGATAACAGGGGCAATCAGCCCCAGCATTTT.

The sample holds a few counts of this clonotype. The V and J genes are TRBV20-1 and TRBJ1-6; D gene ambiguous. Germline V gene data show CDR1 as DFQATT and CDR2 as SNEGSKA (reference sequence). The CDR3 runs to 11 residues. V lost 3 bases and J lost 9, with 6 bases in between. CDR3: CSARFGSPLHF. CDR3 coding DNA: TGCAGTGCTAGGTTCGGTTCACCCCTCCACTTT.

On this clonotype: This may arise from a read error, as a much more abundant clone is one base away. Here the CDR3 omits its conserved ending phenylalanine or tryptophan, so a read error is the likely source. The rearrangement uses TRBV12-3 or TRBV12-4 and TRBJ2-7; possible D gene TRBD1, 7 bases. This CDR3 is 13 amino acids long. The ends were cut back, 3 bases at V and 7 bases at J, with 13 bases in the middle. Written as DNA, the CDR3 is TGTGCCAGCAGTTTCGGCAGGGGGGAAGAGCAGTACCTC. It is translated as CASSFGRGEEQYL.

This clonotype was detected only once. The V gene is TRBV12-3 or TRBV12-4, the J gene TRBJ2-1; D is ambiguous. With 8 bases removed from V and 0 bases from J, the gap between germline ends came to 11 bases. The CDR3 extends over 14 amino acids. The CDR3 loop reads CASGSLSSYNEQFF. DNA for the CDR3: TGTGCCAGCGGGTCCTTGAGCTCCTACAATGAGCAGTTCTTC.

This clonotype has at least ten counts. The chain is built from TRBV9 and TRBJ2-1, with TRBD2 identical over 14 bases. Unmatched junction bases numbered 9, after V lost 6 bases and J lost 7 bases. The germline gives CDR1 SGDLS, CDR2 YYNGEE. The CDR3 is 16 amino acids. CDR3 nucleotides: TGTGCCAGCAACTTCTCCGGGACTAGCGGGAGTAATGAGCAGTTCTTC. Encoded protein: CASNFSGTSGSNEQFF.

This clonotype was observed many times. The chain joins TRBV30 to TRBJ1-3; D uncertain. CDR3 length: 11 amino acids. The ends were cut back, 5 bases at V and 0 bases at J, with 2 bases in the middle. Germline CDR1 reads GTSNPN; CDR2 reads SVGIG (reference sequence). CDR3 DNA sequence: TGTGCCTGGGTCTCTGGAAACACCATATATTTT. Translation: CAWVSGNTIYF.

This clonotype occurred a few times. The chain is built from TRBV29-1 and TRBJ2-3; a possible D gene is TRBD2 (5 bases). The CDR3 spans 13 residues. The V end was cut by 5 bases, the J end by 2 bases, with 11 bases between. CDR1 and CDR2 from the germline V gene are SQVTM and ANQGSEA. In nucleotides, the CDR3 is TGCAGCGTTCGGACTTTTTACACAGATACGCAGTATTTT. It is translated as CSVRTFYTDTQYF.

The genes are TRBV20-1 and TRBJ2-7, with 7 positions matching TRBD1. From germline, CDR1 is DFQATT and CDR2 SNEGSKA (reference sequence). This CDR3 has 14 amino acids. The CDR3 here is CSAQSRDSIYEQYF. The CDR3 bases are TGCAGCGCACAATCTAGGGACAGTATCTACGAGCAGTACTTC.

CDR3 bases: TGTGCCTGGAGTGGACAGGGGGCTGGGGAGCAGTTCTTC. Its translation is CAWSGQGAGEQFF. The genes are TRBV30 and TRBJ2-1; TRBD1 matches 10 bases. Trimming at V came to 1 base and at J to 10 bases, leaving 4 bases not matched to a gene. The CDR3 contains 13 residues. Germline CDR1 is GTSNPN and CDR2 is SVGIG (reference sequence).

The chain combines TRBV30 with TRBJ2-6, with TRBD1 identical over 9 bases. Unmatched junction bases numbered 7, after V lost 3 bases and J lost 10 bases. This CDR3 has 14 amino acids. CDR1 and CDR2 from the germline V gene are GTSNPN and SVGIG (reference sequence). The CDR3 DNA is TGTGCCTGGAGGATCTCCGGGACAGGGAACGTCCTGACTTTC. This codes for CAWRISGTGNVLTF.

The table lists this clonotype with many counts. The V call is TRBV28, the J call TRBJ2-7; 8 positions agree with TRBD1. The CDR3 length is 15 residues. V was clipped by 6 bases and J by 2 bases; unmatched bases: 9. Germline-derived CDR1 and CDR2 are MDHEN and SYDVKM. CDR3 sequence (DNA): TGTGCCAGCAGCCAGCGGGCAGGGGGCCCCTACGAGCAGTACTTC. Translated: CASSQRAGGPYEQYF.

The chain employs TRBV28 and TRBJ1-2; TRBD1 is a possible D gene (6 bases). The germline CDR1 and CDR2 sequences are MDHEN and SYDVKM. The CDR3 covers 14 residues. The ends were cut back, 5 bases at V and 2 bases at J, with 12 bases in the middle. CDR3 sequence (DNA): TGTGCCAGCAGTACCGGGACACCCAACTATGGCTACACCTTC. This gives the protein CASSTGTPNYGYTF.

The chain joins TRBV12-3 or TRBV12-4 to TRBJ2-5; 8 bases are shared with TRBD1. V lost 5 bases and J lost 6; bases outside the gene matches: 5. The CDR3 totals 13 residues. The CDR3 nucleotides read TGTGCCAGCAGTCAGGACAGGGTAAAGACCCAGTACTTC. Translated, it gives CASSQDRVKTQYF.

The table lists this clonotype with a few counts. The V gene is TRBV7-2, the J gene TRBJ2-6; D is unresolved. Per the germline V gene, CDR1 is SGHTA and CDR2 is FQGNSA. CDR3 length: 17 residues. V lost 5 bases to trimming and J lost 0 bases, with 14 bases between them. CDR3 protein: CASSPLLPNSGANVLTF. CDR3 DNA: TGTGCCAGCAGCCCTCTTCTTCCGAACTCTGGGGCCAACGTCCTGACTTTC.

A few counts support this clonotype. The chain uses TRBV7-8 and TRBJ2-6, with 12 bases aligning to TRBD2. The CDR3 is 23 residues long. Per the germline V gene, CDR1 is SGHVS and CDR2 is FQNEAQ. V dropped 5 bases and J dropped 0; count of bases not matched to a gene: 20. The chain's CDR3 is CASSLTTSGSFASWASGANVLTF. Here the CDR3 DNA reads TGTGCCAGCAGCCTAACGACTAGCGGGAGTTTCGCCTCCTGGGCCTCTGGGGCCAACGTCCTGACTTTC.